Listed below are T cell receptor beta chains from one sample, sequenced in a study of blood T cells in healthy people across ages. TCRdb fed the 5' RACE reads into MiXCR, producing one record per CDR3 protein. The repertoire holds approximately 880,000 distinct CDR3 sequences, with roughly 50% as singletons. The sequenced sample consisted of blood. These receptors came from a man aged 30 to 45 in good health. The CDR3 runs from the conserved cysteine through the conserved F or W.

CDR3,J,length,V
CASSQRTGGVTDTQYF,TRBJ2-3,16,TRBV6-5
CASSIAGKGELFF,TRBJ2-2,13,TRBV7-9
CASRSRWTGELFF,TRBJ2-2,13,TRBV7-2
CSARPFADRGVTDTQYF,TRBJ2-3,17,TRBV20-1
CASSLGDGPNYGYTF,TRBJ1-2,15,TRBV7-2
CASSRPRGNNEQYF,TRBJ2-5,14,TRBV7-9
CAISGEINTEAFF,TRBJ1-1,13,TRBV10-3
CASSLPPRGSSYNEQFF,TRBJ2-1,17,TRBV5-1
CASSYAAQTSSTDTQYF,TRBJ2-3,17,TRBV6-2/TRBV6-3
CASSPPPGSHEQYF,TRBJ2-7,14,TRBV18
CAWDSGGLYNEQFF,TRBJ2-1,14,TRBV30
CASSQVGGVKNQPQHF,TRBJ1-5,16,TRBV4-3
CASSSPGALSYEQYF,TRBJ2-7,15,TRBV5-1
CASSRRTDTYEQYF,TRBJ2-7,14,TRBV6-2/TRBV6-3
CASRQGVSSYEQYF,TRBJ2-7,14,TRBV27
CASSLQGGIQYF,TRBJ2-4,12,TRBV6-2/TRBV6-3
CSASYPGGTDTQYF,TRBJ2-3,14,TRBV20-1
CASSPRGVEQYF,-,12,TRBV6-5
CASSLGQDRDLWDEQFF,TRBJ2-1,17,TRBV11-1
CASSESMAGSYNEQFF,TRBJ2-1,16,TRBV2
CSAPRRGDNEQFF,TRBJ2-1,13,TRBV20-1
CASRPTGGWDEQYF,TRBJ2-7,14,TRBV27
CSVGIGSANYGYTF,TRBJ1-2,14,TRBV29-1
CASSQRRGEVDTQYF,TRBJ2-3,15,TRBV4-2
CASSQALAGGPGYEQYF,TRBJ2-7,17,TRBV4-2
CASSLTEGSYNEQFF,TRBJ2-1,15,TRBV7-3
CASRYFMNTGELFF,TRBJ2-2,14,TRBV6-5
CASRSLDSPNEQFF,TRBJ2-1,14,TRBV7-2
CASSPGTGRETQYF,TRBJ2-5,14,TRBV18
CAWSVGRGPGYTF,TRBJ1-2,13,TRBV30
CSVDPGTELYEQYF,TRBJ2-7,14,TRBV29-1
CSARDPGGGAGYNEQYF,-,17,TRBV20-1
CSVEHQLAKNIQYF,TRBJ2-4,14,TRBV29-1
CASSEGGRSTKNIQYF,TRBJ2-4,16,TRBV7-2
CAASGNGQKSNNEQFF,TRBJ2-1,16,TRBV24-1
CASTPGGGTEAFF,TRBJ1-1,13,TRBV12-3/TRBV12-4
CASSPQARYEQYF,TRBJ2-7,13,TRBV25-1
CSVDLGNYEQYF,TRBJ2-7,12,TRBV29-1
CAARRDRGNEKLFF,TRBJ1-4,14,TRBV2
CASSLGSGPQHF,TRBJ1-5,12,TRBV7-2
CASSSLGWVYF,TRBJ2-3,11,TRBV7-2
CAISPKYEQFF,TRBJ2-1,11,TRBV10-3
CASSLGLADRYEQYF,TRBJ2-7,15,TRBV7-2
CSARDRGRSEKLFF,TRBJ1-4,14,TRBV20-1
CASSQEGGNLYNEQFF,TRBJ2-1,16,TRBV4-2
CASNGQPYNSPLHF,TRBJ1-6,14,TRBV19
CASSQGTYSYEQYF,-,14,TRBV4-2
CASSELAGYSNQPQHF,TRBJ1-5,16,TRBV6-1
CATSGGTGNEHEQFF,TRBJ2-1,15,TRBV24-1
CASSFELSTDTQYF,TRBJ2-3,14,TRBV7-9
CSARDGAGPYEQYF,TRBJ2-7,14,TRBV20-1
CASSRGGTGAAGELFF,TRBJ2-2,16,TRBV11-1
CSARGYEGISYNEQFF,TRBJ2-1,16,TRBV20-1
CASSLWTGNYEQYF,TRBJ2-7,14,TRBV7-2
CASSTVAGSTDTQYF,TRBJ2-3,15,TRBV6-5